This T cell receptor beta chain comes out of a study of blood T cells in healthy people across ages. Study results and caveats: Estimates of diversity drawn from one million T cells were considered underestimates. In older individuals, TCR beta diversity per million T cells was lower, falling roughly linearly with age.

As to this clonotype: Antigen unknown.

Primers used in a second PCR of about 6 to 11 cycles were a sample-barcoded 5' primer and a J-beta primer mix. TCRdb re-called the 5' RACE reads with MiXCR, one entry per CDR3 protein. This sample has 1.5 million to 2 million distinct CDR3 sequences, with 28% found just once. The germline V gene encodes CDR1 MGHRA and CDR2 YSYEKL. V lost 7 bases, J lost 8 bases, and 7 bases stayed unmatched. The CDR3 loop spans 13 amino acids. Every donor contributed around 10 milliliters of peripheral blood by blood draw. This chain joins TRBV4-1 and TRBJ1-4; 7 bases map to TRBD1. The specimen sequenced was blood. The clonotype originates from a woman in her thirties in good health. CDR3 protein: CASIDRVGEKLFF. CDR3 DNA sequence: TGCGCCAGCATAGACAGGGTTGGGGAAAAACTGTTTTTT.